Following are 8 T cell receptor beta chains from one sample sequenced in a study of cytomegalovirus exposure and HLA in healthy donors. Both 60 Vbeta primers and 13 Jbeta primers went into the PCR. Measured with immunoSEQ multiplex PCR; TCRdb has only the in-frame clones, and not every one. The table includes around 190,000 clones, approximately 90% detected once. Sequencing used PBMCs. The receptors shown here come from a boy between 2 and 10 years old in good health and CMV-seronegative.

J is TRBJ2-5 and V is TRBV19; tentative D call: TRBD2 (5 bases). This CDR3 contains 14 residues. Germline V gene data show CDR1 as LNHDA and CDR2 as SQIVND (reference sequence). V was trimmed by 7 bases and J by 2 bases, leaving 14 bases between them. Written as DNA, the CDR3 is TGTGCCAGTACCAATGGACTCCTTCAAGAGACCCAGTACTTC. Protein: CASTNGLLQETQYF.

The genes are TRBV4-2 and TRBJ2-5; D might be TRBD1 (5 bases). The closer fit of TRBJ2-7 to the DNA end suggests the J call may be wrong. CDR1 LGHNA and CDR2 YNFKEQ come from the germline V gene. The CDR3 spans 17 residues. The CDR3 DNA follows: TGTGCCAGCAGCCCAGGGTGGTTCGCTGCCTTCCCCTACGAGCAGTACTTC. Protein product: CASSPGWFAAFPYEQYF.

CDR3: CASSLAGREETQYF. The CDR3 DNA follows: TGTGCCAGCAGTTTGGCGGGCAGAGAAGAGACCCAGTACTTC. The chain has TRBV27 and TRBJ2-5; TRBD2 might be the D (5 bases). Trimming took 3 bases from V and 3 from J, leaving 11 bases between them. The CDR3 is made up of 14 amino acids. Germline CDR1 reads MNHEY; CDR2 reads SMNVEV (reference sequence).

The chain carries TRBV5-1 and TRBJ2-1; tentatively, D is TRBD1 (6 bases). Germline assignment: CDR1 SGHRS and CDR2 YFSETQ. Trimming left V 4 bases short and J 8 bases short, with 16 bases between. The CDR3 length is 14 residues. CDR3 protein: CASSPSQGTHEQFF. The CDR3 bases are TGCGCCAGCAGCCCATCACAGGGAACCCATGAGCAGTTCTTC.

The chain is built from TRBV9 and TRBJ2-7, with a possible D match to TRBD2 (6 bases). Germline V gene sequence: CDR1 SGDLS, CDR2 YYNGEE. Trimming removed 0 bases at V and 3 bases at J, with 19 bases between. The CDR3 sequence is 17 residues long. The CDR3 DNA sequence: TGTGCCAGCAGCGTAGACCCCCAAGGGACTGGTATCTACGAGCAGTACTTC. This translates into CASSVDPQGTGIYEQYF. The full variable domain, in which reference TRBV9 and TRBJ2-7 provide the parts outside the CDR3, is DSGVTQTPKHLITATGQRVTLRCSPRSGDLSVYWYQQSLDQGLQFLIQYYNGEERAKGNILERFSAQQFPDLHSELNLSSLELGDSALYFCASSVDPQGTGIYEQYFGPGTRLTVT.

V is TRBV7-2 and J is TRBJ2-4; TRBD2 agrees at 8 bases. The J segment lost 3 bases and the V segment lost 2 bases, leaving 9 bases of the junction unmatched. CDR3 size: 17 residues. Germline lookup yields CDR1 SGHTA and CDR2 FQGNSA. For the CDR3, the DNA is TGTGCCAGCAGCTTAAGCGGGGGCGTGGGAGGCAAAAACATTCAGTACTTC. Residues: CASSLSGGVGGKNIQYF.

In this sample, this clone turned up once. The rearrangement links TRBV19 to TRBJ2-5; 10 nucleotides match TRBD2. This CDR3 spans 15 amino acids. Per germline, CDR1 LNHDA and CDR2 SQIVND (reference sequence). The ends lost 8 bases at V and 5 bases at J; junction bases unmatched: 11. The CDR3 DNA is TGTGCCAGTGGGCCTAGCGGGAGCGGCCAGGAGACCCAGTACTTC. Translating it yields CASGPSGSGQETQYF.

The rearrangement uses TRBV28 and TRBJ2-1, with 8 bases identical to TRBD1. There are 16 residues in the CDR3. Germline values: CDR1 MDHEN, CDR2 SYDVKM. The V and J ends lost 6 bases and 2 bases, in that order; junction bases with no gene match: 9. CDR3 nucleotides: TGTGCCAGCAGCGTGACAGGGGTAGGGACCTACAATGAGCAGTTCTTC. As protein: CASSVTGVGTYNEQFF.